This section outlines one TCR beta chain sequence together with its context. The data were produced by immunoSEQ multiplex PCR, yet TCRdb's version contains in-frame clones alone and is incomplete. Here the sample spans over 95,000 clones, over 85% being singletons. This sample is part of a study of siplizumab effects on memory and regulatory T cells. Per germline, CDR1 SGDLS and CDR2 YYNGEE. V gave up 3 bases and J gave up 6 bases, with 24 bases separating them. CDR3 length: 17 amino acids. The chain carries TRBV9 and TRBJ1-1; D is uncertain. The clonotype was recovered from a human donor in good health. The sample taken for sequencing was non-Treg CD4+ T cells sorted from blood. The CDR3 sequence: CASSAELWLEADPEAFF. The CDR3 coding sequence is TGTGCCAGCAGCGCCGAACTCTGGTTGGAAGCTGACCCTGAAGCTTTCTTT.